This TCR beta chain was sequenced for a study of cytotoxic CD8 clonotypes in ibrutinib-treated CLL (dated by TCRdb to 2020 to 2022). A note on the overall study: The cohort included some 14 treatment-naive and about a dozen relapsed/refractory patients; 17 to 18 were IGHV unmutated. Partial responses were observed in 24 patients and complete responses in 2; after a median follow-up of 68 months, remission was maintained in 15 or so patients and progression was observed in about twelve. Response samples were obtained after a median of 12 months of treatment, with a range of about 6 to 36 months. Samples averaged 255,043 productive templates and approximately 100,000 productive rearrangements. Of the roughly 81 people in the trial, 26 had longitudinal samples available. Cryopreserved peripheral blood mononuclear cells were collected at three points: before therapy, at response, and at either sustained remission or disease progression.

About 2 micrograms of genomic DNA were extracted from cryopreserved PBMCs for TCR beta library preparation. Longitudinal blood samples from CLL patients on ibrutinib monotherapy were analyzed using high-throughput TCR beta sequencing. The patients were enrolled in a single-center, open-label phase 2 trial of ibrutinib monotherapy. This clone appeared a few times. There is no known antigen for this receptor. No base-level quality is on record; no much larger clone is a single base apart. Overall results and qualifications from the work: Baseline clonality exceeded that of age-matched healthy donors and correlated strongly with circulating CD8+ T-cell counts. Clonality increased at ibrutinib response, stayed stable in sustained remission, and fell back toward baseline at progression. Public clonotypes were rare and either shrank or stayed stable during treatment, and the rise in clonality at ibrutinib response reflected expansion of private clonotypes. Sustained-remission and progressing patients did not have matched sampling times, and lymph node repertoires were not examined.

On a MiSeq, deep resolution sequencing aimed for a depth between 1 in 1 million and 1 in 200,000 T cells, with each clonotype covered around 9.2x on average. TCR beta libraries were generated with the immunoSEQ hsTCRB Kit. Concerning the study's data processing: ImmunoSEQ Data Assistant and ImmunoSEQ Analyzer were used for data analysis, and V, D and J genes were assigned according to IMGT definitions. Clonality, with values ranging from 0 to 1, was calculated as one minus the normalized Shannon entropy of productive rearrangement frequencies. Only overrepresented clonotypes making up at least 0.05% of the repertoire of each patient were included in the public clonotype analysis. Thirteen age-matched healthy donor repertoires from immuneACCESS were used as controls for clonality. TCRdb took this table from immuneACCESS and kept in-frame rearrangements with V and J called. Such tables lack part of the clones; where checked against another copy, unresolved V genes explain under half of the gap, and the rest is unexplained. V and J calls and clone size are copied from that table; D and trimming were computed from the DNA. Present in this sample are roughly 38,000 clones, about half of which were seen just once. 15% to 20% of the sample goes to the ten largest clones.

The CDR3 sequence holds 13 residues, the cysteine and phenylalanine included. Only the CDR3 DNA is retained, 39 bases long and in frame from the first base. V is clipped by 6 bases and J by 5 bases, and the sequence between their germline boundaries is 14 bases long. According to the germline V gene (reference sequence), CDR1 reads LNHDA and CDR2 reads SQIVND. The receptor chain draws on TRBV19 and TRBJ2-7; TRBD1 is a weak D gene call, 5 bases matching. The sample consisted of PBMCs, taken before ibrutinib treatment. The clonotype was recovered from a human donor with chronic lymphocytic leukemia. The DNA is TGTGCCAGTAGATCAGTCCAGGGCCACGAGCAGTACTTC. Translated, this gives CASRSVQGHEQYF.